This entry is about one T cell receptor (beta chain). These data originate in a study of blood T cell repertoires in COVID-19. At the level of the study: T cells, B-cell-depleted T cells, or PBMCs supplied cDNA or gDNA.

This CDR3 region has 15 residues. Germline CDR1 and CDR2: SEHNR and FQNEAQ (reference sequence). V lost 1 base to trimming and J lost 2 bases, with 10 bases between them. In the study's own analysis: Estimated nucleated cell counts came from reference gene primer amplification. TCRdb keeps only in-frame clones here, not all; method: immunoSEQ multiplex PCR. The V and J calls and clone size were taken over from that table, and D and trimming were inferred from the DNA. The sample lists about 200,000 clones, 82% occurring once. This chain joins TRBV7-9 and TRBJ2-3, with a tentative D call TRBD1 (5 bases). This clonotype was sampled from a woman in her fifties or sixties with COVID-19, enrolled during active disease. Sequencing was performed on peripheral blood. The CDR3 coding sequence is TGTGCCAGCAGCTTAGGTTTGGGGCACACAGATACGCAGTATTTT. Translated, it gives CASSLGLGHTDTQYF.